A single count supports the clone carrying this TCR beta chain. The method was immunoSEQ multiplex PCR; TCRdb's version includes in-frame clones alone and lacks a portion of them. Here the sample spans about 410,000 clones, about 92% being singletons. This sample stems from a study of blood T cell repertoires in COVID-19. About the study: PBMCs, B-cell-depleted T cells, or T cells provided the cDNA or gDNA that made up the material.

Recruits, aged roughly 18 to 100 years, lived in 24 US areas. Clinical histories supplied by participants themselves formed the basis of cohort assignment. Two consecutive negative NP/OP PCR tests, clearance, or resolved symptoms defined Cohort 3 recovery. V was shortened by 5 bases and J by 3 bases, with 14 bases between the two germline ends. The CDR3 is 15 amino acids. Germline lookup yields CDR1 MDHEN and CDR2 SYDVKM. The sequenced material came from PBMCs or T cells enriched from blood (not recorded which). This chain uses TRBV28 with TRBJ2-4, with D tentatively TRBD1 (6 bases). This clonotype originated in a man in his late teens or twenties who had recovered from COVID-19. CDR3 bases: TGTGCCAGCAGTGCAACCGACAGGTACAAAAACATTCAGTACTTC. Protein: CASSATDRYKNIQYF.